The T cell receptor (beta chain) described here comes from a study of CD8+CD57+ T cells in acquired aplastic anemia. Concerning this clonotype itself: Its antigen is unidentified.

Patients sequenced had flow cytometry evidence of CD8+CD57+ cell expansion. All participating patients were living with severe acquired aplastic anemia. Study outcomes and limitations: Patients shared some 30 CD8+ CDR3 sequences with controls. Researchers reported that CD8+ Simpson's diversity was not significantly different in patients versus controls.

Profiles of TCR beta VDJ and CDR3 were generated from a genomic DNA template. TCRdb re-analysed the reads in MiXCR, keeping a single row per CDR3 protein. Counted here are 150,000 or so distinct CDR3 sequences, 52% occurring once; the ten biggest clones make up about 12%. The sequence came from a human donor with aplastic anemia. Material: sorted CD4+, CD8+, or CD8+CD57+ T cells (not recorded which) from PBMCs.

Written as DNA, the CDR3 is TGTGCCAGTAGTAGAACACAGGGGGTAGATTACGAGCAGTACTTC. This encodes CASSRTQGVDYEQYF. The chain uses TRBV19 and TRBJ2-7; 8 bases map to TRBD1. The CDR3 length is 15 residues. Germline assignment: CDR1 LNHDA and CDR2 SQIVND (reference sequence). V shed 4 bases and J 4 bases; nucleotides not matched to a gene: 9.